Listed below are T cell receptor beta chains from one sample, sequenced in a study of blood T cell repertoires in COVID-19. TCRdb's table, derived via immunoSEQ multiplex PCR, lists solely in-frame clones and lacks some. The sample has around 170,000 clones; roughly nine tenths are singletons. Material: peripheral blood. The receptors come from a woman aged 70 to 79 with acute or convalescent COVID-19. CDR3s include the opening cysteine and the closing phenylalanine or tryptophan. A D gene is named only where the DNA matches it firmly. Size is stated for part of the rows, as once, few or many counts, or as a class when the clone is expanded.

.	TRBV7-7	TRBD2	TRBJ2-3	CASSPGLAGGADTQYF	TGTGCCAGCAGCCCGGGACTAGCGGGGGGGGCAGATACGCAGTATTTT
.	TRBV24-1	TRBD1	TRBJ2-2	CATSEDRQITGELFF	TGTGCCACCAGTGAGGACAGGCAAATCACCGGGGAGCTGTTTTTT
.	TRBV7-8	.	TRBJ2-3	CASSLLWASPPTDTQYF	TGTGCCAGCAGCCTCCTTTGGGCGTCCCCACCCACAGATACGCAGTATTTT
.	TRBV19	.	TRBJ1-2	CASSMVLVELSGYTF	TGTGCCAGTAGTATGGTGTTGGTAGAACTTTCGGGCTACACCTTC
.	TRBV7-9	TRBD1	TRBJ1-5	CASSSQDRENQPQHF	TGTGCCAGCAGCTCCCAGGACAGGGAGAATCAGCCCCAGCATTTT
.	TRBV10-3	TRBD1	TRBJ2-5	CAISEVDRGEETQYF	TGTGCCATCAGTGAGGTGGACAGGGGTGAAGAGACCCAGTACTTC
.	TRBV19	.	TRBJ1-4	CASSINRRGSTNEKLFF	TGTGCCAGTAGTATAAACCGGCGGGGATCAACTAATGAAAAACTGTTTTTT
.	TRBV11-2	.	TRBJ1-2	CASSLGTQYYGYTF	TGTGCCAGCAGCTTAGGGACACAGTACTATGGCTACACCTTC
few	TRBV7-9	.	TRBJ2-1	CASSFRRGSYNEQFF	TGTGCCAGCAGCTTTCGGCGGGGCTCCTACAATGAGCAGTTCTTC
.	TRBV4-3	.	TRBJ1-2	CASSQERATVNYGYTF	TGCGCCAGCAGCCAAGAGCGAGCCACAGTGAACTATGGCTACACCTTC
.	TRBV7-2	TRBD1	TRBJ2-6	CASSVRDRPSGANVLTF	TGTGCCAGCAGCGTCCGGGACAGACCCTCTGGGGCCAACGTCCTGACTTTC
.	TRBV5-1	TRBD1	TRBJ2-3	CASSLGATGPDTQYF	TGCGCCAGCAGCTTGGGGGCGACAGGGCCAGATACGCAGTATTTT
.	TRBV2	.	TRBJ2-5	CASSVHKETQYF	TGTGCCAGCAGTGTGCACAAAGAGACCCAGTACTTC
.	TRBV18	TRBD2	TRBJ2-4	CASSPLAGLAKNIQYF	TGTGCCAGCTCACCTTTAGCGGGTTTAGCCAAAAACATTCAGTACTTC
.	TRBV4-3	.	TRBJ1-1	CASSQEVNRRLDTEAFF	TGCGCCAGCAGCCAAGAAGTTAACAGGCGTTTGGACACTGAAGCTTTCTTT
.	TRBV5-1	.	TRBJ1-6	CASSLRESHNSPLHF	TGCGCCAGCAGCCTCCGGGAAAGTCATAATTCACCCCTCCACTTT
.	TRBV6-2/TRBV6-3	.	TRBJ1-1	CASSYGPNTEAFF	TGTGCCAGCAGTTACGGGCCGAACACTGAAGCTTTCTTT
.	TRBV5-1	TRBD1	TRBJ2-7	CASSLDPGTGFNEQYF	TGCGCCAGCAGCTTGGATCCCGGGACAGGGTTTAACGAGCAGTACTTC
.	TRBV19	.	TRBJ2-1	CASSIAAGGGHNEQFF	TGTGCCAGTAGTATAGCGGCTGGAGGAGGGCACAATGAGCAGTTCTTC
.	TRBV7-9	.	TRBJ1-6	CASSRGGNYNSPLHF	TGTGCCAGCAGCCGGGGGGGCAACTATAATTCACCCCTCCACTTT
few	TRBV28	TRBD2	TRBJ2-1	CASRWISGGTYNEQFF	TGTGCCAGCAGGTGGATTAGCGGGGGAACCTACAATGAGCAGTTCTTC
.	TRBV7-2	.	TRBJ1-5	CASSFQGNSNQPQHF	TGTGCCAGCAGCTTCCAGGGAAATAGCAATCAGCCCCAGCATTTT
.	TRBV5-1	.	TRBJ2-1	CASSLASRQNYNEQFF	TGCGCCAGCAGCTTGGCTTCGCGACAAAATTACAATGAGCAGTTCTTC
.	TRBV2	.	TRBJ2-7	CASTPRSGSYEQYF	TGTGCCAGCACGCCTCGTAGCGGCTCCTACGAGCAGTACTTC
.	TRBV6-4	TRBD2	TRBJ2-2	CASSLLAGETGELFF	TGTGCCAGCAGTTTACTAGCGGGAGAAACCGGGGAGCTGTTTTTT
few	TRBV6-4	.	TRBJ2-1	CASSSGLSLYNEQFF	TGTGCCAGCAGCTCGGGACTCTCCCTCTACAATGAGCAGTTCTTC
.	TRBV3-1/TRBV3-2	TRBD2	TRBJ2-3	CASSFGLAGGTDTQYF	TGTGCCAGCAGCTTCGGACTAGCGGGGGGCACAGATACGCAGTATTTT
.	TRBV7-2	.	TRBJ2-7	CASSSSPGHAYEQYF	TGTGCCAGCAGCTCCTCACCGGGACACGCCTACGAGCAGTACTTC
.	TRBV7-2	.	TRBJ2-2	CASSLEGTTGELFF	TGTGCCAGCAGCTTAGAGGGGACAACCGGGGAGCTGTTTTTT
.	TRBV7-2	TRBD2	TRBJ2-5	CASSLFGRGLGGKETQYF	TGTGCCAGCAGCTTATTTGGCCGCGGGTTGGGGGGGAAAGAGACCCAGTACTTC
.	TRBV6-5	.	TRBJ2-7	CASSHDKNYEQYF	TGTGCCAGCAGCCATGACAAAAACTACGAGCAGTACTTC
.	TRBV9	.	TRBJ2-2	CASSVGGAPGELFF	TGTGCCAGCAGCGTCGGTGGAGCTCCCGGGGAGCTGTTTTTT
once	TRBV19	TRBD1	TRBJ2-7	CASSSRDRDSEQYF	TGTGCCAGTAGTTCCCGGGACAGGGACAGCGAGCAGTACTTC
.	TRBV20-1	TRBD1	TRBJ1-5	CSASQPGGFSNQPQHF	TGCAGTGCTAGTCAACCAGGGGGTTTTAGCAATCAGCCCCAGCATTTT
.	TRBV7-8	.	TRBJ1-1	CASSPRRGTEAFF	TGTGCCAGCAGCCCCCGACGGGGTACTGAAGCTTTCTTT
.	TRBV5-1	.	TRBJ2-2	CASGSYTGELFF	TGCGCCAGCGGGAGCTACACCGGGGAGCTGTTTTTT
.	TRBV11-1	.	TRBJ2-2	CASSSTVNTGELFF	TGTGCCAGCAGCTCGACTGTGAACACCGGGGAGCTGTTTTTT
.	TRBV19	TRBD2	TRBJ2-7	CASSTGTSYEQYF	TGTGCCAGTAGTACCGGGACTAGCTACGAGCAGTACTTC
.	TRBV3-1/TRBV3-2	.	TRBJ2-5	CASSQDVRLAQYF	TGTGCCAGCAGCCAAGATGTACGGTTGGCCCAGTACTTC
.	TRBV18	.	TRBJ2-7	CASSPFRSHEQYF	TGTGCCAGCTCACCGTTCCGGAGCCACGAGCAGTACTTC
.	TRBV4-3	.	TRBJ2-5	CASSQMRSQNSETQYF	TGCGCCAGCAGCCAAATGAGGTCCCAGAATTCGGAGACCCAGTACTTC
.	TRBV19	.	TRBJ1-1	CASSSQGLTEAFF	TGTGCCAGTAGTTCCCAGGGGCTCACTGAAGCTTTCTTT
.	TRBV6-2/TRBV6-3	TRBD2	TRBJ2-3	CASSWGLAGDTDTQYF	TGTGCCAGCAGCTGGGGACTAGCGGGAGACACAGATACGCAGTATTTT
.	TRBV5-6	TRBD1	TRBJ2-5	CASSRTEGGRKTQYF	TGTGCCAGCAGCAGGACGGAAGGGGGCAGGAAGACCCAGTACTTC
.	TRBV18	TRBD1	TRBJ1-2	CASSPRQGLSGYTF	TGTGCCAGCTCACCCAGACAGGGATTGAGTGGCTACACCTTC
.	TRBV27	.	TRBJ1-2	CASSTRAYQLYGYTF	TGTGCCAGCTCAACCAGGGCCTATCAACTTTATGGCTACACCTTC
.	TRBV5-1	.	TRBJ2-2	CASSRAGTGELFF	TGCGCCAGCAGCCGGGCGGGGACCGGGGAGCTGTTTTTT
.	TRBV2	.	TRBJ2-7	CASSPRVWGEQYF	TGTGCCAGCAGTCCCAGGGTCTGGGGAGAGCAGTACTTC
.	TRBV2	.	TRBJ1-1	CASSEAPRQNTEAFF	TGTGCCAGCAGTGAAGCGCCCAGGCAGAACACTGAAGCTTTCTTT
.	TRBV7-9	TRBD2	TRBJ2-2	CASSFSGTSGNTGELFF	TGTGCCAGCAGCTTTTCCGGGACTAGCGGGAACACCGGGGAGCTGTTTTTT
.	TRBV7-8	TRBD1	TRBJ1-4	CASSLGTGQNEKLFF	TGTGCCAGCAGCTTAGGGACAGGCCAAAATGAAAAACTGTTTTTT
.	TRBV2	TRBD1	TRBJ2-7	CASGGTGGISEQYF	TGTGCCAGCGGGGGGACAGGGGGCATCTCCGAGCAGTACTTC
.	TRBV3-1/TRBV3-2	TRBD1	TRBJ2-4	CASSLRPGGGYIQYF	TGTGCCAGCAGCCTAAGGCCAGGGGGCGGATACATTCAGTACTTC
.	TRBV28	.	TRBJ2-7	CATTRLVPYEQYF	TGTGCCACCACACGACTAGTCCCCTACGAGCAGTACTTC
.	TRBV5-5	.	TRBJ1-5	CASSLAQRGNQPQHF	TGTGCCAGCAGCTTGGCCCAGCGAGGCAATCAGCCCCAGCATTTT
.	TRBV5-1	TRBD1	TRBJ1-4	CASSLGDRAGEKLFF	TGCGCCAGCAGCTTGGGGGACAGGGCTGGCGAAAAACTGTTTTTT
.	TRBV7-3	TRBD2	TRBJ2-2	CASSLVGGPGTGELFF	TGTGCCAGCAGCTTAGTGGGAGGGCCGGGCACCGGGGAGCTGTTTTTT
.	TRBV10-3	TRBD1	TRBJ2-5	CAIRTGSQETQYF	TGTGCCATCCGGACAGGGTCGCAGGAGACCCAGTACTTC
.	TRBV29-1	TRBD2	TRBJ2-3	CSSGTSGGVIEDTQYF	TGCAGCTCCGGGACTAGCGGGGGCGTGATTGAAGATACGCAGTATTTT
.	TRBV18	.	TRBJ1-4	CASSPGITVNEKLFF	TGTGCCAGCTCACCAGGAATTACAGTCAATGAAAAACTGTTTTTT